This record covers a single T cell receptor beta chain. The antigen is undetermined. It was via CD45RO/CCR7/CD25/CD127/CD95/CD27 that CD4+ naive, central memory, regulatory and stem cell-like memory cells were sorted. Since all of the isolated RNA was reverse transcribed, expressed TCRB transcripts were what got sequenced. TCRdb's table, derived via immunoSEQ multiplex PCR, lists solely in-frame clones and lacks some. Seen here are roughly 47,000 clones, roughly 48% observed once, and the top ten hold roughly 0.13%. The data are from a study of beta chain features in type 1 diabetes. Findings and limits, study-wide: Type 1 diabetes patients showed fewer insertions and more deletions at VDJ junctions. There was a moderate but significant shortening of TCRB CDR3s in all four CD4+ subsets of Type 1 diabetes patients. The naive, central memory and Treg TCRB repertoires of patients appeared to be more similar to one another than those of healthy donors.

V was clipped by 6 bases and J by 4 bases, with 12 bases between them. The germline V gene has CDR1 SNHLY and CDR2 FYNNEI. CDR3 length: 13 amino acids. V is TRBV2 and J is TRBJ1-2; D is unresolved. The receptor was isolated from a man younger than 40 with type 1 diabetes. The sequenced sample consisted of stem cell memory CD4+ T cells from blood. For the CDR3, the DNA is TGTGCCAGCAGCTCTCGGGAGAGCTATGGCTACACCTTC. Its protein product is CASSSRESYGYTF.